The 8 T cell receptor beta chains below all came from one sample that was sequenced in a study of T cells in Graves' hyperthyroidism and ophthalmopathy. TCR beta CDR3 sequences were amplified from RNA transcripts. HTBI primers were used for first-round RT-PCR of the TCR CDR3. TCRdb reprocessed the multiplex PCR reads with MiXCR, giving one entry per CDR3 protein. The repertoire consists of approximately 610,000 distinct CDR3 sequences, with roughly 14% occurring once and the leading ten covering around 4.5%. Sequenced material: blood. The receptor source for this set is a woman aged 40 to 50 with Graves' ophthalmopathy.

Concerning this clonotype itself: Mismatch with germline at one junction end may stem from a read error. The chain carries TRBV15 and TRBJ2-5; TRBD1 matches at 11 bases. The CDR3 has 15 amino acids. Germline lookup yields CDR1 LNHNV and CDR2 YYDKDF (reference sequence). CDR3 region: CATSREGQGVGTHCF. Written as DNA, the CDR3 is TGTGCCACCAGCAGAGAGGGACAGGGGGTCGGGACCCACTGCTTC. Full variable domain (outside the CDR3, taken from reference TRBV15 and TRBJ2-5): DAMVIQNPRYQVTQFGKPVTLSCSQTLNHNVMYWYQQKSSQAPKLLFHYYDKDFNNEADTPDNFQSRRPNTSFCFLDIRSPGLGDTAMYLCATSREGQGVGTHCFGPGTRLLVL.

This clonotype has at least ten counts. The chain is built from TRBV2 and TRBJ1-1; D unresolved. There are 14 residues in the CDR3. CDR1 is SNHLY, CDR2 FYNNEI, per germline. V lost 2 bases, J lost 6 bases, and 13 bases lay in between. The chain's CDR3 is CASSEQGFSSEAFF. CDR3 sequence (DNA): TGTGCCAGCAGTGAACAAGGGTTTAGCTCTGAAGCTTTCTTT.

Comments on this clonotype: A much larger clone is a single base away; this may be a read error. V is TRBV6-1 and J is TRBJ2-7; 8 nucleotides agree with TRBD2. Germline V gives CDR1 MNHNS, CDR2 SASEGT. V shed 5 bases, J shed 6 bases, and the junction held 15 bases outside the gene matches. This CDR3 is built from 16 residues. The CDR3 loop is CASSPMSGRSEGEQYF. CDR3 nucleotide sequence: TGTGCCAGCAGTCCTATGAGCGGGAGATCAGAGGGCGAGCAGTACTTC.

This clonotype has just a few counts. The chain recombines TRBV7-3 with TRBJ2-7; weak D call: TRBD1 (7 bases). V lost 4 bases and J 4 bases, leaving 14 bases between the germline ends. The CDR3 has 14 residues. Germline V gene lookup returns CDR1 SGHTA and CDR2 FQGTGA. This CDR3 is CASSSQGGGYEQYF. In nucleotides, the CDR3 is TGTGCCAGCAGCTCCCAGGGGGGCGGGTACGAGCAGTACTTC.

This clonotype was counted between two and nine times. The chain employs TRBV12-3 or TRBV12-4 and TRBJ2-7; TRBD2 matches 8 bases. V dropped 6 bases and J dropped 1; count of bases not matched to a gene: 11. The CDR3 contains 16 residues. The CDR3: CASSDPLGGASYEQYF. DNA of the CDR3: TGTGCCAGCAGCGATCCCCTCGGGGGGGCGTCCTACGAGCAGTACTTC.

The chain links TRBV6-2 or TRBV6-3 to TRBJ2-6; perhaps TRBD1 as D (6 bases). CDR1 MNHEY and CDR2 SVGEGT come from the germline V gene. This CDR3 is 15 amino acids long. With 4 bases removed from V and 0 bases from J, the gap between germline ends came to 7 bases. DNA for the CDR3: TGTGCCAGCAGTTGGGACAACTCTGGGGCCAACGTCCTGACTTTC. Protein sequence: CASSWDNSGANVLTF.

This clonotype was observed many times. The CDR3 reads CASSLTSGAPNEQYF. In nucleotides, the CDR3 is TGTGCCAGCAGCTTGACTAGCGGGGCCCCTAACGAGCAGTACTTC. The rearrangement joins TRBV11-1 to TRBJ2-7, with 11 bases that match TRBD2. V lost 3 bases to trimming and J lost 5 bases; unmatched junction nucleotides: 6. Germline lookup yields CDR1 SGHAT and CDR2 FQDESV (reference sequence). The CDR3 extends over 15 amino acids.

Ten or more counts support this clonotype. The chain employs TRBV30 and TRBJ1-5; D uncertain. This CDR3 region has 14 residues. Per the germline V gene, CDR1 is GTSNPN and CDR2 is SVGIG (reference sequence). The germline V and J ends were trimmed by 0 bases and 6 bases, with 12 bases remaining between them. CDR3 bases: TGTGCCTGGAGTGTACTCGGTGGTGGTCAGCCCCAGCATTTT. As protein: CAWSVLGGGQPQHF. The complete variable domain, with remaining parts taken from reference TRBV30 and TRBJ1-5, reads SQTIHQWPATLVQPVGSPLSLECTVEGTSNPNLYWYRQAAGRGLQLLFYSVGIGQISSEVPQNLSASRPQDRQFILSSKKLLLSDSGFYLCAWSVLGGGQPQHFGDGTRLSIL.